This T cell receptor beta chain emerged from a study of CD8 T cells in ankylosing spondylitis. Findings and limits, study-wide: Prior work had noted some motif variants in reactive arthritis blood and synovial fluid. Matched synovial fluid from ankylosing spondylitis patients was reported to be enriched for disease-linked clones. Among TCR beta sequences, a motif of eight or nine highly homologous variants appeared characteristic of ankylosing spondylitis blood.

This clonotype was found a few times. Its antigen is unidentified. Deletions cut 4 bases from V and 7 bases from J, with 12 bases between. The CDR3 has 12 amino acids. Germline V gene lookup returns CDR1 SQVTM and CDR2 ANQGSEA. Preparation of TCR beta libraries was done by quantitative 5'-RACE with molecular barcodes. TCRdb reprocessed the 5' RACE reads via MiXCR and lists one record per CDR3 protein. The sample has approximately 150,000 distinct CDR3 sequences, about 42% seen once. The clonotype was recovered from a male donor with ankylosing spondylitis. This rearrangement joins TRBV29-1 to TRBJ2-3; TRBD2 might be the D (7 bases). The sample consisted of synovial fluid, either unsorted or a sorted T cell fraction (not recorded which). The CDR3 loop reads CSVVGGANTQYF. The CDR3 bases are TGCAGCGTTGTGGGGGGGGCGAATACGCAGTATTTT.